Listed below are T cell receptor beta chains from one sample, sequenced in a study of blood T cell repertoires in COVID-19. Data came from immunoSEQ multiplex PCR; TCRdb stores just in-frame clones and leaves some out. This sample has under 400,000 clones, with about 91% found just once. The sequencing input was peripheral blood. Source of these receptors: a woman aged 30 to 39 with COVID-19, enrolled during active disease. CDR3s leave out the opening cysteine and the closing phenylalanine or tryptophan. Fields, in order: J gene, V gene, CDR3 protein.

j_gene: TRBJ1-4
v_gene: TRBV19
CDR3aa: ASSSEGAETHLGLDAEKLF

j_gene: TRBJ2-2
v_gene: TRBV7-3
CDR3aa: ASSLDRDPGELF

j_gene: TRBJ1-1
v_gene: TRBV5-5
CDR3aa: ASSLARGATEAF

j_gene: TRBJ1-6
v_gene: TRBV6-1
CDR3aa: ASSELGGAFNSPLH

j_gene: TRBJ2-3
v_gene: TRBV3-1/TRBV3-2
CDR3aa: ASSLSTGVVSTDTQY

j_gene: TRBJ1-5
v_gene: TRBV5-1
CDR3aa: ASSRRPTGVERSNQPQH

j_gene: TRBJ2-5
v_gene: TRBV10-1
CDR3aa: ASSPDEAREETQY

j_gene: TRBJ2-3
v_gene: TRBV11-2
CDR3aa: ASSPQGLAAYTQY

j_gene: TRBJ2-1
v_gene: TRBV6-6
CDR3aa: ASSYGRGDYNEQF

j_gene: TRBJ2-7
v_gene: TRBV4-1
CDR3aa: ASSQGGTGVSYEQY

j_gene: TRBJ2-5
v_gene: TRBV5-1
CDR3aa: ASSRDRGGETQY

j_gene: TRBJ1-1
v_gene: TRBV9
CDR3aa: ASSAGGRNTEAF

j_gene: TRBJ1-5
v_gene: TRBV6-2/TRBV6-3
CDR3aa: ASSYSWGLASNQPQH

j_gene: TRBJ1-1
v_gene: TRBV3-1/TRBV3-2
CDR3aa: ASSARDRNTEAF

j_gene: TRBJ1-2
v_gene: TRBV19
CDR3aa: ASSIGGDKGYT

j_gene: TRBJ2-5
v_gene: TRBV6-5
CDR3aa: ASTGQDRGQETQY

j_gene: TRBJ1-2
v_gene: TRBV6-5
CDR3aa: ASGGNRNYGYT

j_gene: TRBJ1-1
v_gene: TRBV7-9
CDR3aa: ASSPWEPNTEAF

j_gene: TRBJ2-7
v_gene: TRBV3-1/TRBV3-2
CDR3aa: ASSPAPGGSEQY

j_gene: TRBJ2-5
v_gene: TRBV10-2
CDR3aa: ASKTGGGETQY

j_gene: TRBJ2-7
v_gene: TRBV5-1
CDR3aa: ASSIPGTGRNEQY

j_gene: TRBJ1-5
v_gene: TRBV9
CDR3aa: ASSVEGQGSPQH

j_gene: TRBJ1-1
v_gene: TRBV29-1
CDR3aa: SVHAGGMNTEAF

j_gene: TRBJ1-5
v_gene: TRBV7-9
CDR3aa: ASGSGLNQPQH

j_gene: TRBJ1-6
v_gene: TRBV3-1/TRBV3-2
CDR3aa: ASSPGTGVWALH

j_gene: TRBJ1-6
v_gene: TRBV5-4
CDR3aa: ASSQGQGYNSPLH

j_gene: TRBJ1-1
v_gene: TRBV6-5
CDR3aa: ASANRGFNEAF

j_gene: TRBJ2-5
v_gene: TRBV7-2
CDR3aa: ASSPPGSQETQY

j_gene: TRBJ2-1
v_gene: TRBV12-5
CDR3aa: ASGLAPGGGGEQF

j_gene: TRBJ1-2
v_gene: TRBV27
CDR3aa: ASSFSSGMFSGYT

j_gene: TRBJ1-1
v_gene: TRBV7-9
CDR3aa: ASSFIEGQAEAF

j_gene: TRBJ1-1
v_gene: TRBV5-6
CDR3aa: ASTFDFNTEAF

j_gene: TRBJ1-2
v_gene: TRBV6-5
CDR3aa: ASRRQGSIYGYT

j_gene: TRBJ2-2
v_gene: TRBV18
CDR3aa: ASSLRQGRSPGELF

j_gene: TRBJ1-1
v_gene: TRBV28
CDR3aa: ASSLTGTGAEAF

j_gene: TRBJ1-1
v_gene: TRBV2
CDR3aa: ASGRLGRDTEAF

j_gene: TRBJ1-3
v_gene: TRBV5-1
CDR3aa: ASSLVQGGGNTIY

j_gene: TRBJ1-1
v_gene: TRBV11-3
CDR3aa: ASSRGGAYTEAF

j_gene: TRBJ2-1
v_gene: TRBV27
CDR3aa: ASSSLAGAYNEQF

j_gene: TRBJ1-4
v_gene: TRBV2
CDR3aa: ASSSDRGDEKLF

j_gene: TRBJ1-5
v_gene: TRBV5-8
CDR3aa: ASSSNQPQH

j_gene: TRBJ2-3
v_gene: TRBV5-4
CDR3aa: ASSLGISGGAYTDTQY

j_gene: TRBJ1-2
v_gene: TRBV10-2
CDR3aa: ASSDPYYGYT

j_gene: TRBJ2-5
v_gene: TRBV7-2
CDR3aa: ASSLAGQGETQY

j_gene: TRBJ2-4
v_gene: TRBV6-5
CDR3aa: ASSSWGAKNIQY

j_gene: TRBJ2-3
v_gene: TRBV5-6
CDR3aa: ASSPISGGAHTDTQY

j_gene: TRBJ1-2
v_gene: TRBV19
CDR3aa: ASSPAGQHLYGYT

j_gene: TRBJ1-2
v_gene: TRBV19
CDR3aa: ASSISRGDYGYT

j_gene: TRBJ2-7
v_gene: TRBV11-2
CDR3aa: ASSLGTGAYEQY